This TCR beta chain emerged from a study of blood T cell repertoires in COVID-19. Using immunoSEQ multiplex PCR, the repertoire was profiled, and TCRdb retains in-frame clones only, with some absent. This sample carries fewer than 400,000 clones, roughly 89% of them seen once, and the ten largest clones take around 1.9%. The CDR3 is made up of 17 amino acids. V was clipped by 4 bases and J by 2 bases, with 19 bases between them. CDR1 and CDR2 from the germline V gene are SGDLS and YYNGEE. The receptor comes from a woman in her twenties or thirties with COVID-19, enrolled during active disease. The chain recombines TRBV9 with TRBJ1-5, with D perhaps matching TRBD1 (5 bases). The specimen sequenced was peripheral blood. The CDR3 loop is CASSPGGIGDGNQPQHF. CDR3 bases: TGTGCCAGCAGCCCCGGGGGGATAGGGGATGGCAATCAGCCCCAGCATTTT.